A single sample gave rise to the 31 T cell receptor beta chains below, sequenced in a study of blood T cell repertoires in COVID-19 (TCRdb year 2020). The method was the immunoSEQ multiplex PCR assay. In TCRdb, the immuneACCESS table is reduced to in-frame sequences with V and J assigned. These tables do not hold every clone; where another copy was compared, an unresolved V gene accounts for under half, and the others remain unexplained. The sample has approximately 140,000 clones on record, 75% to 90% of them singletons. The ten largest clones represent 3.5% to 4.5% of the sample. The sequenced sample was peripheral blood. The receptors were gathered from a woman aged 55-69 years with active or convalescent COVID-19.

This clone was seen just once. The CDR3 DNA follows: TGTGCCAGTAGTATCGGACTAAAAGAGACCCAGTACTTC. Its translation is CASSIGLKETQYF. The chain recombines TRBV19 with TRBJ2-5, with TRBD2 as a possible D gene (6 bases). CDR1 LNHDA and CDR2 SQIVND come from the germline V gene (reference sequence). Deletions cut 3 bases from V and 3 bases from J, with 8 bases between. This CDR3 has 13 amino acids.

Note on this clone: Compared with germline, one end of the junction differs, possibly owing to a read error. The chain recombines TRBV7-7 with TRBJ2-3; 10 bases are shared with TRBD2. This CDR3 has 15 amino acids. Germline assignment: CDR1 SSHAT and CDR2 FNYEAQ (reference sequence). CDR3 region: CASSLAGANTDTQYF. CDR3 sequence (DNA): TGTGCTAGCAGCCTAGCGGGGGCTAACACAGATACGCAGTATTTT.

J is TRBJ2-5 and V is TRBV24-1, with a possible D match to TRBD2 (6 bases). The CDR3 is made up of 17 amino acids. Germline lookup yields CDR1 KGHDR and CDR2 SFDVKD. V shed 0 bases and J shed 5 bases, with 18 bases lying between them. This CDR3 is CATSDLVTLARGETQYF. The CDR3 coding sequence is TGTGCCACCAGTGATTTGGTTACTCTAGCGAGGGGTGAGACCCAGTACTTC.

The CDR3 here is CASSERSTNEKLFF. As DNA, the CDR3 is TGTGCCAGCAGCGAGCGGTCCACTAATGAAAAACTGTTTTTT. The chain joins TRBV13 to TRBJ1-4; D is unclear. The CDR3 sequence is 14 residues long. Trimming stripped 5 bases from V and 2 bases from J, with 9 bases between. The germline V gene has CDR1 PRHDT and CDR2 FYEKMQ (reference sequence).

This rearrangement joins TRBV6-6 to TRBJ2-5; tentative D call: TRBD1 (5 bases). Trimming pared 0 bases from V and 4 bases from J, leaving 9 bases between. CDR1 and CDR2 (germline): MNHNY, SVGAGI (reference sequence). This CDR3 is 14 amino acids long. The CDR3 region has the DNA TGTGCCAGCAGTTACTCTCGGCAGGGAGAGACCCAGTACTTC. The encoded protein is CASSYSRQGETQYF.

This clone occurred once. The rearrangement uses TRBV12-3 or TRBV12-4 and TRBJ1-2, with 7 bases aligning to TRBD1. This CDR3 region has 13 residues. Trimming cost V 6 bases and J 7 bases; bases outside gene matches: 8. The CDR3 region has the DNA TGTGCCAGCAGCCCAAGGGGGCTCGGTGGCTACACCTTC. Translating gives CASSPRGLGGYTF.

This chain joins TRBV29-1 and TRBJ1-1; D unclear. Germline V gives CDR1 SQVTM, CDR2 ANQGSEA. The CDR3 totals 10 residues. V was pared by 3 bases and J by 7 bases, with 6 bases between. CDR3 DNA: TGCAGCGTTGACGCGAATGAAGCTTTCTTT. Translation: CSVDANEAFF.

This clone was picked up one time. V and J are TRBV19 and TRBJ1-4; no clear D gene. The CDR3 runs 16 residues. CDR1 is LNHDA and CDR2 is SQIVND in the germline V gene (reference sequence). Trimming left V 7 bases short and J 5 bases short, with 20 bases between. CDR3 sequence reads: CASTPKAGAVNEKLFF. CDR3 DNA: TGTGCCAGTACCCCCAAGGCGGGAGCGGTGAATGAAAAACTGTTTTTT.

This clone was observed a few times. The gene calls are TRBV2 and TRBJ2-5; possibly TRBD1 for D (7 bases). The CDR3 is made up of 13 amino acids. CDR1 and CDR2 (germline): SNHLY, FYNNEI. V was clipped by 3 bases and J by 11 bases, with 16 bases between them. The CDR3 loop is CASSEEAAGGQYF. The CDR3 nucleotides read TGTGCCAGCAGTGAGGAGGCGGCAGGGGGGCAGTACTTC.

This clone was detected once. The rearrangement joins TRBV6-1 to TRBJ1-6; no reliable D call. Trimming removed 3 bases at V and 10 bases at J, with 4 bases between. The CDR3 contains 11 residues. Germline-derived CDR1 and CDR2 are MNHNS and SASEGT. The CDR3 loop is CASSDRSPLHF. CDR3 nucleotides: TGTGCCAGCAGTGATAGATCACCCCTCCACTTT.

This clone was seen just once. The genes are TRBV6-1 and TRBJ2-5; 8 nucleotides align to TRBD2. The germline V gene has CDR1 MNHNS and CDR2 SASEGT. The CDR3 has 13 amino acids. With V trimmed by 2 bases and J by 7 bases, 3 bases remained unmatched. The CDR3 bases are TGTGCCAGCAGTGAAAGGCTAGCGGGGACCCAGTACTTC. Its protein product is CASSERLAGTQYF.

CDR3 in DNA: TGTGCCAGCAGCAACGTTACAGGGCAGCCCCAGCATTTT. Translated: CASSNVTGQPQHF. V is TRBV21-1 and J is TRBJ1-5; TRBD1, the table's D call, lacks a check against the DNA. TRBV21-1 corresponds to a pseudogene. The CDR3 is 13 residues long.

The chain joins TRBV11-2 to TRBJ2-7; perhaps TRBD2 as D (6 bases). Trimming removed 0 bases at V and 4 bases at J, with 13 bases between. In germline, CDR1 is SGHAT, CDR2 FQNNGV. The CDR3 totals 15 residues. DNA for the CDR3: TGTGCCAGCAGCTTAGAAGGGGCAGGGAGGTACGAGCAGTACTTC. It codes for CASSLEGAGRYEQYF.

The rearrangement links TRBV19 to TRBJ1-2; D is possibly TRBD1 (5 bases). Germline assignment: CDR1 LNHDA and CDR2 SQIVND (reference sequence). Trimming left V 4 bases short and J 7 bases short, with 10 bases between. The CDR3 consists of 12 residues. The CDR3 nucleotides read TGTGCCAGTAGTACGGGGGGATTTGGCTACACCTTC. Encoded protein: CASSTGGFGYTF.

This chain links TRBV3-1 (or the pseudogene TRBV3-2) with TRBJ2-7; D might be TRBD1 (5 bases). The V end lost 0 bases, the J end lost 0 bases, and 12 bases lay between the germline ends. This CDR3 spans 16 amino acids. CDR1 and CDR2 from the germline V gene are LGHDT and YNNKEL (reference sequence). CDR3 bases: TGTGCCAGCAGCCAAGATGTAGGGGCGAGCTCCTACGAGCAGTACTTC. Its translation is CASSQDVGASSYEQYF.

This clone was detected once. This sequence joins TRBV4-3 and TRBJ2-5; possibly TRBD2 for D (6 bases). Trimming shortened V by 5 bases and J by 2 bases, and 15 bases separated the two germline ends. Germline V CDR1 and CDR2: LGHNA, YSLEER. This CDR3 has 15 amino acids. CDR3 amino acids: CASSWGLAAQETQYF. The DNA for the CDR3 is TGCGCCAGCAGCTGGGGTTTAGCGGCACAAGAGACCCAGTACTTC.

V and J are TRBV9 and TRBJ2-2, with D unclear. V lost 3 bases and J lost 5, with 11 bases in between. The CDR3 sequence is 14 residues long. From germline, CDR1 is SGDLS and CDR2 YYNGEE. In nucleotides, the CDR3 is TGTGCCAGCAGCGGACACTTGGGTACCGGGGAGCTGTTTTTT. Encoded protein: CASSGHLGTGELFF.

The chain joins TRBV7-2 to TRBJ1-2, with TRBD1 matching over 10 bases. CDR1 and CDR2 from the germline V gene are SGHTA and FQGNSA. The CDR3 consists of 14 residues. V gave up 3 bases and J gave up 9 bases; unmatched junction bases: 7. CDR3 nucleotides: TGTGCCAGCAGCTTTTTCGGGACAGGGGTTAGCTACACCTTC. It specifies CASSFFGTGVSYTF. The entire variable domain, with the rest obtained from reference TRBV7-2 and TRBJ1-2, is as follows: GAGVSQSPSNKVTEKGKDVELRCDPISGHTALYWYRQSLGQGLEFLIYFQGNSAPDKSGLPSDRFSAERTGGSVSTLTIQRTQQEDSAVYLCASSFFGTGVSYTFGSGTRLTVV.

As concerns this clone: The junction shows a germline mismatch at one end, possibly a read error. The chain is built from TRBV2 and TRBJ1-1; 9 bases align to TRBD1. The CDR3 has 15 amino acids. Germline V CDR1 and CDR2: SNHLY, FYNNEI. CDR3 amino acids: CASSEVGQGNTEAFF. The CDR3 nucleotides read TGTGCCAGCAGCGAAGTGGGACAGGGTAACACTGAAGCTTTCTTT.

This sequence joins TRBV6-1 and TRBJ2-5, with 11 bases fitting TRBD1. Trimming cost V 4 bases and J 4 bases; bases outside gene matches: 11. The CDR3 extends over 17 amino acids. Looked up from germline, CDR1 is MNHNS and CDR2 is SASEGT. The CDR3 nucleotides are TGTGCCAGCAGTGTTGGGACAGGGGGAGACTTGGCAGAGACCCAGTACTTC. Its translation is CASSVGTGGDLAETQYF.

This chain connects TRBV11-3 to TRBJ2-7, with 9 nucleotides matching TRBD1. Unmatched junction bases numbered 9, after V lost 5 bases and J lost 10 bases. Germline lookup yields CDR1 SGHNT and CDR2 YENEEA. The CDR3 is made up of 13 amino acids. The CDR3, as DNA: TGTGCCAGCAGCATGGACAGGGGTGGGATCCAGTACTTC. Its translation is CASSMDRGGIQYF.

The V call is TRBV9, the J call TRBJ1-2; D unresolved. The germline V gene encodes CDR1 SGDLS and CDR2 YYNGEE. The CDR3 runs to 13 residues. With 3 bases removed from V and 0 bases from J, the gap between germline ends came to 6 bases. The CDR3: CASSDGSNYGYTF. Written as DNA, the CDR3 is TGTGCCAGCAGCGACGGTTCTAACTATGGCTACACCTTC.

The rearrangement joins TRBV5-6 to TRBJ2-3; 8 nucleotides align to TRBD2. CDR1 SGHDT and CDR2 YYEEEE come from the germline V gene. The CDR3 has 16 residues. Trimming at V came to 0 bases and at J to 0 bases, leaving 3 bases not matched to a gene. CDR3 protein: CASSLVVAGSTDTQYF. The CDR3 DNA reads as TGTGCCAGCAGCTTGGTAGTAGCGGGGAGCACAGATACGCAGTATTTT.

The gene calls are TRBV5-1 and TRBJ2-5, with 9 bases fitting TRBD2. Unmatched junction bases numbered 9, after V lost 4 bases and J lost 2 bases. The CDR3 length is 16 residues. Germline values: CDR1 SGHRS, CDR2 YFSETQ. The CDR3 protein is CASSPWAGGRQETQYF. CDR3 DNA: TGCGCCAGCAGCCCCTGGGCGGGGGGGAGGCAAGAGACCCAGTACTTC.

The rearrangement links TRBV6-6 to TRBJ2-3, with D possibly being TRBD2 (6 bases). With 2 bases removed from V and 1 base from J, the gap between germline ends came to 7 bases. The CDR3 is 14 amino acids. Germline values: CDR1 MNHNY, CDR2 SVGAGI (reference sequence). CDR3 protein: CASSYGEGTDTQYF. The CDR3 DNA is TGTGCCAGCAGTTACGGGGAGGGCACAGATACGCAGTATTTT.

This chain connects TRBV5-1 to TRBJ1-5, with a tentative D call TRBD1 (6 bases). CDR3 length: 14 amino acids. CDR1 and CDR2 from the germline V gene are SGHRS and YFSETQ. Trimming left V 3 bases short and J 7 bases short, with 14 bases between. This CDR3 reads CASSSRQDGQPQHF. Here the CDR3 DNA reads TGCGCCAGCAGCTCGCGACAGGACGGCCAGCCCCAGCATTTT.

J is TRBJ2-7 and V is TRBV6-6; 7 bases are shared with TRBD2. V gave up 6 bases and J gave up 1 base; unmatched junction bases: 9. Per germline, CDR1 MNHNY and CDR2 SVGAGI (reference sequence). CDR3 length: 15 residues. CDR3 sequence reads: CASSVTGEGSYEQYF. The DNA of the CDR3 is TGTGCCAGCAGCGTTACTGGGGAGGGGTCCTACGAGCAGTACTTC.

V is TRBV6-2 or TRBV6-3 and J is TRBJ1-3, with D perhaps matching TRBD1 (6 bases). This CDR3 comprises 15 residues. Deletions cut 2 bases from V and 5 bases from J, with 13 bases between. Germline CDR1 is MNHEY and CDR2 is SVGEGT. This CDR3 reads CASSYPGQGRNTIYF. CDR3 bases: TGTGCCAGCAGTTACCCCGGCCAGGGGCGAAACACCATATATTTT.

The chain has TRBV7-2 and TRBJ2-7; D perhaps matches TRBD2 (5 bases). Germline CDR1 reads SGHTA; CDR2 reads FQGNSA. The CDR3 is made up of 15 amino acids. Deletions cut 1 base from V and 3 bases from J, with 13 bases between. CDR3 amino acids: CASSLGRWSSYEQYF. CDR3 bases: TGTGCCAGCAGCTTAGGGAGGTGGTCTAGCTACGAGCAGTACTTC.

This CDR3 is CAIKGTGAGNTIYF. CDR3 sequence (DNA): TGTGCCATCAAGGGGACAGGGGCTGGAAACACCATATATTTT. The chain couples TRBV10-3 to TRBJ1-3; 10 nucleotides match TRBD1. CDR1 and CDR2 from the germline V gene are ENHRY and SYGVKD. This CDR3 contains 14 residues. The V and J ends lost 7 bases and 2 bases, in that order; junction bases with no gene match: 2.

This clone has just one count. The chain uses TRBV3-1 (or the pseudogene TRBV3-2) and TRBJ1-2; D is possibly TRBD1 (5 bases). The length of the CDR3 is 13 residues. Germline CDR1 and CDR2: LGHDT and YNNKEL (reference sequence). V lost 2 bases, J lost 4 bases, and 8 bases lay in between. CDR3 coding DNA: TGTGCCAGCAGCCAACAGGGCAGCTATGGCTACACCTTC. Residues: CASSQQGSYGYTF.